The 12 T cell receptor beta chains in this list originate from one sample, sequenced in a study of cytomegalovirus exposure and HLA in healthy donors. The PCR used 60 Vbeta and 13 Jbeta primers. Clones were read by immunoSEQ multiplex PCR, and TCRdb kept only the in-frame ones, dropping some. The repertoire holds 100,000 to 150,000 clones, with 80% as singletons. The source material was PBMCs. The receptors were gathered from a woman in her 40s in good health and CMV-seronegative.

V is TRBV2 and J is TRBJ2-3, with 10 bases fitting TRBD2. With V trimmed by 5 bases and J by 2 bases, 4 bases remained unmatched. The CDR3 loop spans 15 amino acids. Germline CDR1 and CDR2: SNHLY and FYNNEI. The CDR3 region is CASSLTSGVTDTQYF. The CDR3 DNA reads as TGTGCCAGCAGTCTCACTAGCGGGGTCACAGATACGCAGTATTTT.

The rearrangement links TRBV7-3 to TRBJ2-1; D perhaps matches TRBD2 (7 bases). V shed 10 bases and J shed 9 bases, with 16 bases lying between them. Germline CDR1 SGHTA, CDR2 FQGTGA. The CDR3 has 12 amino acids. The CDR3 DNA reads TGTGCCACCTCCGAGGGGGGGCCTGAGCAGTTCTTC. It is translated as CATSEGGPEQFF. Looking up the rest from reference TRBV7-3 and TRBJ2-1 gives the full variable domain: GAGVSQTPSNKVTEKGKYVELRCDPISGHTALYWYRQSLGQGPEFLIYFQGTGAADDSGLPNDRFFAVRPEGSVSTLKIQRTERGDSAVYLCATSEGGPEQFFGPGTRLTVL.

V is TRBV7-9 and J is TRBJ2-1; D not resolved. V lost 1 base and J 5 bases, leaving 6 bases between the germline ends. This CDR3 comprises 13 residues. Germline values: CDR1 SEHNR, CDR2 FQNEAQ (reference sequence). CDR3 sequence: CASSLGADNEQFF. The CDR3 coding sequence is TGTGCCAGCAGCTTAGGGGCCGACAATGAGCAGTTCTTC.

The chain links TRBV6-6 to TRBJ2-7, with D perhaps TRBD2 (5 bases). V was pared by 7 bases and J by 2 bases, with 15 bases between. CDR1 MNHNY and CDR2 SVGAGI come from the germline V gene (reference sequence). There are 14 residues in the CDR3. The CDR3 here is CASTMAGGTYEQYF. In nucleotides, the CDR3 is TGTGCCAGCACCATGGCAGGAGGCACCTACGAGCAGTACTTC.

This sequence joins TRBV5-6 and TRBJ2-4, with a weak D call TRBD2 (6 bases). The CDR3 runs to 15 residues. The germline gives CDR1 SGHDT, CDR2 YYEEEE. V lost 4 bases and J 1 base, leaving 12 bases between the germline ends. The CDR3 region has the DNA TGTGCCAGCAGCCGCAGGGCGGGGGCCAAAAACATTCAGTACTTC. Protein sequence: CASSRRAGAKNIQYF.

The count of this clone is one. The V and J genes are TRBV6-5 and TRBJ1-1, with 9 bases that match TRBD1. The germline CDR1 and CDR2 sequences are MNHEY and SVGAGI. The V gene end was trimmed by 4 bases and the J gene end by 7 bases; junction bases not matched to a gene: 4. The CDR3 runs to 13 residues. This CDR3 reads CASSLWGQGEAFF. Written as DNA, the CDR3 is TGTGCCAGCAGTTTGTGGGGACAGGGTGAAGCTTTCTTT.

This chain connects TRBV19 to TRBJ2-2; 7 bases are shared with TRBD1. The CDR3 loop spans 15 amino acids. V trimming: 3 bases; J trimming: 6 bases; junction bases outside the gene matches: 7. Germline loops: CDR1 LNHDA, CDR2 SQIVND (reference sequence). CDR3 residues: CASSIGTAIAGELFF. CDR3 DNA sequence: TGTGCCAGTAGTATCGGGACAGCGATCGCCGGGGAGCTGTTTTTT. The variable domain in full, with the rest retrieved from reference TRBV19 and TRBJ2-2, is DGGITQSPKYLFRKEGQNVTLSCEQNLNHDAMYWYRQDPGQGLRLIYYSQIVNDFQKGDIAEGYSVSREKKESFPLTVTSAQKNPTAFYLCASSIGTAIAGELFFGEGSRLTVL.

The rearrangement joins TRBV5-1 to TRBJ1-2, with 8 bases aligning to TRBD1. The V and J ends lost 3 bases and 0 bases, in that order; junction bases with no gene match: 7. The V gene's germline CDR1 is SGHRS and CDR2 YFSETQ. The CDR3 covers 16 residues. The CDR3 here is CASSYDPGQANYGYTF. CDR3 bases: TGCGCCAGCAGCTACGACCCGGGACAGGCTAACTATGGCTACACCTTC.

The genes are TRBV5-8 and TRBJ1-4, with TRBD1 identical over 7 bases. Germline CDR1 SGHTS, CDR2 YDEGEE. The CDR3 consists of 15 residues. The ends lost 7 bases at V and 0 bases at J; junction bases unmatched: 6. In nucleotides, the CDR3 is TGTGCCAGCGGACTGACAGGGTCAACTAATGAAAAACTGTTTTTT. Translated: CASGLTGSTNEKLFF.

The rearrangement uses TRBV7-9 and TRBJ2-1; 9 bases map to TRBD1. Germline V gives CDR1 SEHNR, CDR2 FQNEAQ (reference sequence). V lost 5 bases and J lost 4; bases outside the gene matches: 9. The CDR3 covers 16 residues. Here the CDR3 DNA reads TGTGCCAGCAGCAACCCGGGACAGGGCACATACAATGAGCAGTTCTTC. Amino acid sequence: CASSNPGQGTYNEQFF.

This sequence joins TRBV19 and TRBJ1-1; possible D gene TRBD1, 6 bases. The CDR3 has 12 residues. CDR1 is LNHDA and CDR2 is SQIVND in the germline V gene (reference sequence). V was trimmed by 3 bases and J by 11 bases, leaving 13 bases between them. The CDR3 DNA reads TGTGCCAGTAGTATTACAGGGTTTGGGGCTTTCTTT. It is translated as CASSITGFGAFF.

The J gene is TRBJ2-5, the V gene TRBV13; D unresolved. Germline V lookup: CDR1 PRHDT, CDR2 FYEKMQ (reference sequence). Trimming shortened V by 1 base and J by 2 bases, and 5 bases separated the two germline ends. The CDR3 has 13 amino acids. CDR3 region: CASSLDQQETQYF. The CDR3 coding sequence is TGTGCCAGCAGCTTAGACCAGCAAGAGACCCAGTACTTC.